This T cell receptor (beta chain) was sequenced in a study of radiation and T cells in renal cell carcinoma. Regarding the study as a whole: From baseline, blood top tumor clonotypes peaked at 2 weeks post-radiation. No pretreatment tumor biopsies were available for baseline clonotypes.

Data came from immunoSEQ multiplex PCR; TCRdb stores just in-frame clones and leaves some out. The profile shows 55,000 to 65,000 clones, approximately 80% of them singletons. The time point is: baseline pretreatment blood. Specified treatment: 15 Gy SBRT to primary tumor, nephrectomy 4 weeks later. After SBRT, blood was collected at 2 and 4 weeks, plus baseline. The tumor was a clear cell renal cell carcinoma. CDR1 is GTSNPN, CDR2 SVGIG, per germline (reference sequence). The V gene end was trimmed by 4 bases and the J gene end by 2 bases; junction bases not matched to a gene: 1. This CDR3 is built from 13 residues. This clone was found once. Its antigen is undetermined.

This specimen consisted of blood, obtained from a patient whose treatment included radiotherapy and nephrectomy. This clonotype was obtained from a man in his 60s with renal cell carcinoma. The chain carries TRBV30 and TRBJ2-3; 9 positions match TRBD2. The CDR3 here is CAWTSGATDTQYF. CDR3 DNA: TGTGCCTGGACTAGCGGGGCCACAGATACGCAGTATTTT.